This TCR beta chain was identified in a study of T-cell memory formation after mild COVID-19. Study-wide context: Across donors, TCR clusters were largely donor specific.

TCRdb recomputed calls from the 5' RACE reads with MiXCR, one row per CDR3 protein. Of hundreds of thousands of distinct CDR3 sequences listed, roughly 22% were seen once; the top ten hold 12%. General observations from the study: Whether second-wave clones peaking at day 37 were SARS-CoV-2 specific went unconfirmed. Some responding clones appeared in pre-infection memory, suggesting cross-reactive memory joined. CD4+ bias marked clones expanding day 15 to 37, unlike balanced contracting clones.

As concerns this clonotype: As yet, its antigen is unknown.

V gave up 7 bases and J gave up 4 bases, with 16 bases separating them. CDR1 is SEHNR, CDR2 FQNEAQ, per germline (reference sequence). The CDR3 covers 14 residues. This clonotype was obtained from an adult woman who had mild COVID-19 (a few samples of this study predate the infection). Cell type and time point are not known. Input material: PBMCs or a T cell subset sorted from them (not recorded which). V gene TRBV7-9 combines with J gene TRBJ1-2; weak D call: TRBD1 (6 bases). CDR3 region: CASTQTQGSYGYTF. Written as DNA, the CDR3 is TGTGCCAGCACGCAGACACAGGGAAGCTATGGCTACACCTTC. The full variable domain, completed using reference TRBV7-9 and TRBJ1-2, is DTGVSQNPRHKITKRGQNVTFRCDPISEHNRLYWYRQTLGQGPEFLTYFQNEAQLEKSRLLSDRFSAERPKGSFSTLEIQRTEQGDSAMYLCASTQTQGSYGYTFGSGTRLTVV.